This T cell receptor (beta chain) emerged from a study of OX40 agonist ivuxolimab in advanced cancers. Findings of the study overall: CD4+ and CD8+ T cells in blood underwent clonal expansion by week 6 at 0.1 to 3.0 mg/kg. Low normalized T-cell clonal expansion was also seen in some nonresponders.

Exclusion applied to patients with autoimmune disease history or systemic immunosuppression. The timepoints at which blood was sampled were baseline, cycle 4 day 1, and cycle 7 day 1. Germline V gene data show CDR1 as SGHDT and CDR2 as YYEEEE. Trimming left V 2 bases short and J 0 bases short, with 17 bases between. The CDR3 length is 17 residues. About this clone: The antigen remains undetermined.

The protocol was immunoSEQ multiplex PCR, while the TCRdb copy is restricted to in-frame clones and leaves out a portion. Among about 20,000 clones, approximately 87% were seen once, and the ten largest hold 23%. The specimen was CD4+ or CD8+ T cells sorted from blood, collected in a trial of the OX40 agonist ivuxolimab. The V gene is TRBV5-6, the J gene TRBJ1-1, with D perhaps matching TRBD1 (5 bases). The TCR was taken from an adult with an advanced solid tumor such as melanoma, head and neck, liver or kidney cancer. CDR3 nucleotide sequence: TGTGCCAGCAGCTTATGGGACCTCGCGGGGGTGAACACTGAAGCTTTCTTT. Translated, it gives CASSLWDLAGVNTEAFF.